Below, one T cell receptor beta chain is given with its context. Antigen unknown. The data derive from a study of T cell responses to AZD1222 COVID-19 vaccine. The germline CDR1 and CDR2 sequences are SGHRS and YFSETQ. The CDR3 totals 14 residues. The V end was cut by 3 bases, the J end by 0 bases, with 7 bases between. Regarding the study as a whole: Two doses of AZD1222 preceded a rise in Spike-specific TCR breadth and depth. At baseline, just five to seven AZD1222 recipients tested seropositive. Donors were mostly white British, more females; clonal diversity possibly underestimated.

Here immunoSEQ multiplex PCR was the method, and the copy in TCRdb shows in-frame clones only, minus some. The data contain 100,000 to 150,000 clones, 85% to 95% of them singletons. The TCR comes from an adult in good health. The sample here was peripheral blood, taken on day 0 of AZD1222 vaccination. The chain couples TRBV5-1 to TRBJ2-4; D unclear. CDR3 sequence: CASSSGLAKNIQYF. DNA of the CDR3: TGCGCCAGCAGCTCCGGGCTAGCCAAAAACATTCAGTACTTC.